This T cell receptor (beta chain) was identified during a study of blood T cell repertoires in COVID-19 (dated by TCRdb to 2019 to 2021). At the level of the whole study: The collaborator samples originated in the United States, Italy and Spain and spanned the acute and convalescent phases of COVID-19. The repertoires were made available in a free public database intended to serve as a resource for research on the immune response to SARS-CoV-2. The prospective study material was composed of cDNA or gDNA derived from T cells, B-cell-depleted T cells, or PBMCs. Nearly every sample came with metadata listing a de-identified subject ID, COVID-19 status, age in years and sex. HLA class I and class II types, where available, came from metadata supplied by the sample provider rather than from assay-based typing. Deeply sampled blood TCRbeta repertoires from subjects exposed to, actively infected with, or recovered from COVID-19 were included in the dataset. Samples were obtained from the ongoing ImmuneRACE study (first 160 participants) and from over 1,000 subjects provided by 6 global collaborators. What the authors observed across the whole study: The amount of clinical and demographic metadata varied by source and participant and was provided uncurated.

As regards this clone: Its recognized antigen is unknown. No much larger clone exists at a distance of one base, and base qualities are not known.

TCRbeta CDR3 regions were amplified from genomic DNA using the immunoSEQ Assay, a bias-controlled multiplex PCR. The original methods were these. The number of nucleated cells in each sample was estimated by amplification of reference gene primers within the assay. To quantify the absolute abundance of each unique TCRbeta CDR3 rearrangement, sequence reads were collapsed and filtered. For each sample, productive Simpson clonality was calculated as the square root of Simpson's diversity index across productive rearrangements. Imported from immuneACCESS, the table was reduced by TCRdb to in-frame sequences with V and J called. These copies leave out some clones; in studies compared against another copy, an unresolved V gene accounts for under half, and the cause of the remainder is not known. The D gene and trimming were derived from the DNA, and the V and J assignments and clone size from that table. Across this sample there are tens of thousands of clones, with around 86% seen only once. The top ten constitute approximately 25% of the sample.

Via the germline V gene, CDR1 is SGHAT and CDR2 FQNNGV. The CDR3 covers 13 residues, taking in both the cysteine and the phenylalanine. Of all the DNA, just the CDR3 is kept, 39 bases in frame from base 1. V is pared back by 8 bases and J by 4 bases, with 14 bases lying between the germline termini. The collaborating institutions used their own protocols to collect whole blood in K2EDTA tubes. For TCRbeta analysis, collaborators shipped samples as frozen whole blood, isolated PBMCs, or DNA extracted from either of those sample types. The sequenced sample was peripheral blood. This TCR derives from a human donor in a cohort sampled during active COVID-19. The chain is made from TRBV11-2 and TRBJ1-2; TRBD1 could be the D gene, as 5 bases match. The nucleotide sequence is TGTGCCAGCCAGGGTCCCCCTATCTATGGCTACACCTTC. Its protein product is CASQGPPIYGYTF.